This TCR beta chain emerged from a study of T cell responses to AZD1222 COVID-19 vaccine (dated by TCRdb to about 2021). Describing the broader study: TCR sequencing was performed for approximately 240 trial participants, of whom about 200 were given two doses of AZD1222 and 26 were given two doses of MenACWY control vaccine. Enrollment into the trials was organized by age into subgroups of 18-55, 56-69 and 70-plus years, and those subgroups contained approximately 150, 30 and 60 TCR-sequenced participants, respectively.

V is clipped by 1 base and J by 8 bases, and the sequence between their germline boundaries is 11 bases long. The CDR3 has 13 amino acids, counting the end cysteine and phenylalanine. The sequence is cut down to CDR3 DNA, 39 bases in frame from base 1. Per the germline V gene, SGHAT is the CDR1 and FQNNGV is the CDR2. The time point label for this specimen denotes: about 28 days (+/-7) after the second vaccine dose. AZD1222 recipients given second doses at about 4 weeks or at about 12 weeks were pooled, since spike-specific TCR depth and breadth were not found to differ between the two schedules. Vaccinee samples came from UK trials COV001 and COV002, including a single-blind randomized controlled phase 2/3 trial of AZD1222 (ChAdOx1 nCoV-19) in healthy adults. Trial participant PBMC samples were collected at day 0 and day 28 after the second dose for TCRbeta chain sequencing. Summary of the overall study and its limitations: Because no day 14 peak-response samples were available, the repertoires could be characterized only after the peak T cell response. Participants were mostly white British and included more females than males, and it was suggested by the authors that clonal diversity may have been underestimated. Epitopes outside the regions mutated in the B.1.351 and B.1.1.7 variants were reportedly recognized by nearly half of the unique spike-specific TCRs. In the small 56-69-year group, the increase in depth fell short of significance, most likely because of low power. Conclusions about previously exposed vaccinees were limited because only six AZD1222 recipients were SARS-CoV-2 seropositive at baseline. Vaccine-associated CD4 TCRs spanned the whole spike protein, with dominant responses in regions 160-218 and 743-854. After two AZD1222 doses, both the breadth and the depth of spike-specific TCRs were significantly higher than at day 0 and than in MenACWY recipients.

The CDR3 regions of human TCRbeta chains were analyzed by immunosequencing. Turning to the authors' computational methods: Repertoire TCRs were checked for matches against a reference library of SARS-CoV-2-specific TCRs that had been generated using the MIRA antigen-specificity platform. Breadth was defined as the fraction of unique TCRs that were SARS-CoV-2-associated. Depth was defined as the fraction of total T cells that were SARS-CoV-2-associated. Using the MIRA data, every spike-specific TCR was mapped to the spike region that the TCR reacted to and assigned to either a CD4 or a CD8 class. Log10-transformed breadth and depth values were compared by one-way ANOVA with Sidak's multiple comparisons tests. This immuneACCESS table, as held by TCRdb, lists in-frame sequences with V and J called but not all clones. Of the missing ones, under half trace to an unresolved V gene in checked studies; the others have no known cause. That table gives V, J and clone size, and the DNA gave D and trimming. For this sample the table gives 130,000 or so clones, of which more than 65% were detected only once. Of the sample, approximately 26% is held by the ten largest clones.

As for this clone: Its antigen remains unidentified. Base-call qualities are not available, and no considerably larger clone is one nucleotide away.

This material consisted of peripheral blood, taken 28 days after the second AZD1222 dose. This clonotype was obtained from an adult who received the AZD1222 COVID-19 vaccine. The V and J genes are TRBV11-2 and TRBJ1-2, with the D gene uncertain. The nucleotide sequence is given as TGTGCCAGCAGCTTAGTTGGTAGGGAAGGCTACACCTTC. This encodes CASSLVGREGYTF. Reference TRBV11-2 and TRBJ1-2 genes cover what lies past the CDR3, so the full variable domain is EAGVAQSPRYKIIEKRQSVAFWCNPISGHATLYWYQQILGQGPKLLIQFQNNGVVDDSQLPKDRFSAERLKGVDSTLKIQPAKLEDSAVYLCASSLVGREGYTFGSGTRLTVV.